This T cell receptor beta chain is from a study of T cells in localized non-small cell lung cancer. CDR1 is LGHNT and CDR2 is FRNRAP in the germline V gene. This CDR3 spans 13 amino acids. Assay: immunoSEQ multiplex PCR; the TCRdb copy retains only in-frame clones and omits some. Of fewer than 4,000 clones in the sample, 31% were seen once. Overall study results and limits: Since sequencing was restricted to only one region of the tumor, intratumor heterogeneity remains a possibility. There were a median around 59 of the top 100 tumor clones appearing in adjacent lung.

This clone came up a few times. What it binds is unknown. Sequencing used normal lung tissue next to the tumor, obtained before any cancer treatment. V gene TRBV12-5 combines with J gene TRBJ2-1; TRBD1 matches 9 bases. The receptor's source is a male donor aged 60 or over with stage III lung adenocarcinoma. The CDR3 nucleotides read TGTGCCAGCAAAGGGACAGGGTTCAATGAGCAGTTCTTC. It yields the protein CASKGTGFNEQFF.